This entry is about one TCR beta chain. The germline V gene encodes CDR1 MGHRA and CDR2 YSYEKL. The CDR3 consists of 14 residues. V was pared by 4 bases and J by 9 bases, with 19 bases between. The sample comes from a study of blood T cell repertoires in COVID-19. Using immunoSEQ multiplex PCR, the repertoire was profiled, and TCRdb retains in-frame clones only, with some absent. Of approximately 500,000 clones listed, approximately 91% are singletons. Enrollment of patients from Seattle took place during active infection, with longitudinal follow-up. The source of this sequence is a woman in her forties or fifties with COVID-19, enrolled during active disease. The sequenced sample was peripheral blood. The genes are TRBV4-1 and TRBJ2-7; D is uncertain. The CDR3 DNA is TGCGCCAGCAGCCCGTTATGGAGACTCACTTCGCAGTACTTC. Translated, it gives CASSPLWRLTSQYF.